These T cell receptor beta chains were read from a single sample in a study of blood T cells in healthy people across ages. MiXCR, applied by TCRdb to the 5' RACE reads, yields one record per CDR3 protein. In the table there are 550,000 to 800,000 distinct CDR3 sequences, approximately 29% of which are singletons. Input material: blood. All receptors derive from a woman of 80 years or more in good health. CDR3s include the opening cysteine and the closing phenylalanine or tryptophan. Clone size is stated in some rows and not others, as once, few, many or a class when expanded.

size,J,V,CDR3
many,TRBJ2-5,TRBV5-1,CASSLGPSGAIRAQYF
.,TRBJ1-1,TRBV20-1,CSALRTGGVNTEAFF
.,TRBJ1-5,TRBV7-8,CASSLRGTGKGQPQHF
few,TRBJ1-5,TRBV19,CASSIAGQPQHF
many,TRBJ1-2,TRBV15,CATSRASQGGYGYTF
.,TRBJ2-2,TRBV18,CASSTGGRSTGELFF
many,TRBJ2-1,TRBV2,CASFPDRSSYNEQFF
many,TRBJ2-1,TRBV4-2,CASSQADGGNEQFF
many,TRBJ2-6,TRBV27,CASSVSFFAGQGRSGANVLTF
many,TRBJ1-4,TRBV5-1,CASSQQGAQEKLFF
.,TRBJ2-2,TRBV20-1,CSALKPGGLAGELFF
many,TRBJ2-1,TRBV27,CASSLSRPGTGGNEQFF
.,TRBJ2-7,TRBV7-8,CASSPRTSAYEQYF
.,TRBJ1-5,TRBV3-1,CASSVAGDSDQPQHF
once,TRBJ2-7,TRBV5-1,CASSARITSGSRGYEQYF
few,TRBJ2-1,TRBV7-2,CANSLLDEQFF
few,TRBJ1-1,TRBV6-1,CASSVASTEAFF